This T cell receptor (beta chain) originates from a study of CD8 T cells in Susac syndrome. CD8+ and CD4+ T cells circulating in blood were sequenced for TCR beta. The patients serving as multiple sclerosis controls were treatment-naive. They had stable or active relapsing-remitting disease and fulfilled revised McDonald criteria. TEMRA cells were enriched by FACS, and CD4+ and CD8+ T cells were negatively isolated. Random hexamers were used to reverse transcribe the RNA input (about 0.5 to 1 ug). Amplification of TCR beta CDR3 across 54 Vbeta and 13 Jbeta was performed with immunoSEQ multiplex PCR. TCRdb redid the calling of the immunoSEQ multiplex PCR reads with MiXCR, one entry per CDR3 protein. The sample records 150,000 to 200,000 distinct CDR3 sequences, roughly 95% being singletons. CDR3 length equals 16 residues. The germline CDR1 and CDR2 sequences are KGHSH and LQKENI. Trimming shortened V by 2 bases and J by 2 bases, and 15 bases separated the two germline ends.

The sequencing input was CD4+ T cells from PBMCs. This clonotype originated in a human donor with multiple sclerosis. V is TRBV18 and J is TRBJ1-2, with no clear D. CDR3 sequence (DNA): TGTGCCAGCTCACCATACAAGTCCCCGGGGAACTATGGCTACACCTTC. This codes for CASSPYKSPGNYGYTF. Full variable domain (rest looked up from reference TRBV18 and TRBJ1-2): NAGVMQNPRHLVRRRGQEARLRCSPMKGHSHVYWYRQLPEEGLKFMVYLQKENIIDESGMPKERFSAEFPKEGPSILRIQQVVRGDSAAYFCASSPYKSPGNYGYTFGSGTRLTVV.